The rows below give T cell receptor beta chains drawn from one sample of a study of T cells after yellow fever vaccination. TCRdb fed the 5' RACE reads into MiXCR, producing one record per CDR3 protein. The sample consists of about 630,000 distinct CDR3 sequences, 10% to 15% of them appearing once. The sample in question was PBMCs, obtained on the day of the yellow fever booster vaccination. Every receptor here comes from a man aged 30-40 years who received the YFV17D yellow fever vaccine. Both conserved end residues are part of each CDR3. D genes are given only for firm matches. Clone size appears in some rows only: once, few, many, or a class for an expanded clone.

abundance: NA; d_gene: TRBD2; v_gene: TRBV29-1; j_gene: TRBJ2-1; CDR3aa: CSVEAVAGNGQFF; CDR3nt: TGCAGCGTTGAAGCTGTAGCGGGGAATGGGCAGTTCTTC
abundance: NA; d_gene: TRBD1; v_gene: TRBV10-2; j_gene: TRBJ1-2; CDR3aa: CASSSRQGRTNYGYTF; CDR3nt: TGCGCCAGCAGTTCCCGACAGGGGCGCACTAACTATGGCTACACCTTC
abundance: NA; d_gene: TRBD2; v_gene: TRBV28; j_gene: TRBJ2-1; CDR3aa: CASTTVGEGMGNEQFF; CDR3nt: TGTGCCAGCACCACTGTGGGGGAGGGAATGGGCAATGAGCAGTTCTTC
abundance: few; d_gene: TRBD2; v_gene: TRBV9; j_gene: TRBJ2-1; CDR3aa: CASSVSSGRALSSEQFF; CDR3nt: TGTGCCAGCAGCGTAAGTAGCGGGAGGGCCCTCTCGAGTGAGCAGTTCTTC
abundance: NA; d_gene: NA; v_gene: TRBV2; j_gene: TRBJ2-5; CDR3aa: CASRRDIQETQYF; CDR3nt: TGTGCCAGCAGGCGGGACATTCAAGAGACCCAGTACTTC
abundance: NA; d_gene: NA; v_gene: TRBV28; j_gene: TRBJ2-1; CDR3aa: CASSMMESSYNEQFF; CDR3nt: TGTGCCAGCAGTATGATGGAGAGCTCCTACAATGAGCAGTTCTTC
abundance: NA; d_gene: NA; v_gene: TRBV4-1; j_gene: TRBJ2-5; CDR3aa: CASSQLGPPGLGTQYF; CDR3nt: TGCGCCAGCAGCCAATTGGGACCACCGGGGCTAGGGACCCAGTACTTC
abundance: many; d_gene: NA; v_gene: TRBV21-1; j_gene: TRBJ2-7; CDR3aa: CASSPTSREQYF; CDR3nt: TGTGCCAGCAGCCCGACTAGCCGCGAGCAGTACTTC
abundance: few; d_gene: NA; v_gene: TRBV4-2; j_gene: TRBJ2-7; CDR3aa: CASSQEQGNTYEQYF; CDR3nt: TGTGCCAGCAGCCAAGAGCAGGGGAATACCTACGAGCAGTACTTC
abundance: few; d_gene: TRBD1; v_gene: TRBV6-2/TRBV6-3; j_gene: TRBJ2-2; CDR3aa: CASRGTGSTGELFF; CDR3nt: TGTGCCAGCAGGGGGACAGGGAGCACCGGGGAGCTGTTTTTT
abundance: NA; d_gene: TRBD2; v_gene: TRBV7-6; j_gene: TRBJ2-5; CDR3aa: CASSLGSGTSEERHQETQYF; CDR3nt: TGTGCCAGCAGCTTAGGATCCGGGACTAGCGAAGAGAGGCACCAAGAGACCCAGTACTTC
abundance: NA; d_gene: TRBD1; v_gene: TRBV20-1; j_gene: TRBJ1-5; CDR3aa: CSARALEDRVDQPQHF; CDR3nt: TGCAGTGCTAGAGCCCTTGAGGACAGGGTGGATCAGCCCCAGCATTTT
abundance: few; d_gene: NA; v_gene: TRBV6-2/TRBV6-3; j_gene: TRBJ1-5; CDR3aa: CASSYRGINQPQHF; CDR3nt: TGTGCCAGCAGTTACAGAGGAATCAATCAGCCCCAGCATTTT
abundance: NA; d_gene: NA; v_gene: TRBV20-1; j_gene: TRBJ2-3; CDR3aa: CSAVEGGPDTQYF; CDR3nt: TGCAGTGCTGTCGAGGGGGGGCCAGATACGCAGTATTTT
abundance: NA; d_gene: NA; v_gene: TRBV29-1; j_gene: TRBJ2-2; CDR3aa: CSVGGQPNTGELFF; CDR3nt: TGCAGCGTCGGGGGACAGCCGAACACCGGGGAGCTGTTTTTT
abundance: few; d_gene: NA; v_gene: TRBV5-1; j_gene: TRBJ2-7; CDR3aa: CASSSSLGSYEQYF; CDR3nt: TGCGCCAGCAGCTCGAGTTTGGGCTCCTACGAGCAGTACTTC
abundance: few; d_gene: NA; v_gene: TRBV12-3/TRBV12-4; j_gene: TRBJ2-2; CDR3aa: CASSRLGTTGELFF; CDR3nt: TGTGCCAGCAGCCGCCTAGGGACCACCGGGGAGCTGTTTTTT
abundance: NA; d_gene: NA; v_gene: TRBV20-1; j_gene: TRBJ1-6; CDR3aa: CSAPRGDGNSPLHF; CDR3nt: TGCAGTGCTCCTCGGGGGGATGGCAATTCACCCCTCCACTTT
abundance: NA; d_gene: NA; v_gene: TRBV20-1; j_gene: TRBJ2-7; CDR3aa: CSARSYRGLEQYF; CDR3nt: TGCAGTGCTAGATCATACAGGGGACTCGAGCAGTACTTC
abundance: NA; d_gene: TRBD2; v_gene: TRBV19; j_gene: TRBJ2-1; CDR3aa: CASSMGLAGGEFF; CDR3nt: TGTGCCAGTAGTATGGGACTAGCGGGAGGCGAGTTCTTC
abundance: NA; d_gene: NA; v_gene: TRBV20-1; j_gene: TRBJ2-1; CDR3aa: CSATKNEQFF; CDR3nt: TGCAGTGCTACCAAAAATGAGCAGTTCTTC
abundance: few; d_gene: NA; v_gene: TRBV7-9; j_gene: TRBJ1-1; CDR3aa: CASSKNQGEPEAFF; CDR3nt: TGTGCCAGCAGCAAAAATCAGGGAGAACCTGAAGCTTTCTTT
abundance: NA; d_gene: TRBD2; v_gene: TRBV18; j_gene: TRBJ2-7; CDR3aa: CASSPGLAGGRNEQYF; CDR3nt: TGTGCCAGCTCACCGGGACTAGCGGGAGGGCGGAACGAGCAGTACTTC